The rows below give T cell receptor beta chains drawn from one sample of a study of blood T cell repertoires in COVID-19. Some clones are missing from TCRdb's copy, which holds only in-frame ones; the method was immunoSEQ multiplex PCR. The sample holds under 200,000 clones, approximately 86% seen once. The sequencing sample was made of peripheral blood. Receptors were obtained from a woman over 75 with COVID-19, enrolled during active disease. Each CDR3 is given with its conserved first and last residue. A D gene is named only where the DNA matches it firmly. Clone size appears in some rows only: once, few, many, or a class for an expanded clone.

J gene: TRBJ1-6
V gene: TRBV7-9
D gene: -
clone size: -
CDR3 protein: CASSLERLVGSPLHF
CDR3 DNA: TGTGCCAGCAGCTTAGAGCGATTGGTGGGTTCACCCCTCCACTTT

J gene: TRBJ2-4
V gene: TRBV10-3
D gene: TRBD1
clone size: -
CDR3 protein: CAIRGQGENIQYF
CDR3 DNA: TGTGCCATCAGGGGACAGGGTGAGAACATTCAGTACTTC

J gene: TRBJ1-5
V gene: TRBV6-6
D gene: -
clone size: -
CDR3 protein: CASRKEGLGDQPQHF
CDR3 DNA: TGTGCCAGCAGGAAGGAGGGCCTCGGAGATCAGCCCCAGCATTTT

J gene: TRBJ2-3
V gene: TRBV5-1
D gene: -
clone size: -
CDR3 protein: CASSDGVIGTDTQYF
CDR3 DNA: TGCGCCAGCAGCGACGGGGTCATTGGCACAGATACGCAGTATTTT

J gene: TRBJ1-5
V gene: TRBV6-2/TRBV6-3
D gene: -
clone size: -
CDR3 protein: CASSYVENQPQHF
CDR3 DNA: TGTGCCAGCAGTTATGTAGAAAATCAGCCCCAGCATTTT

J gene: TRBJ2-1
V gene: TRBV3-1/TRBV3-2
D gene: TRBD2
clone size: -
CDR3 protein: CASSPTSGGVYNEQFF
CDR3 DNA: TGTGCCAGCAGCCCGACTAGCGGGGGTGTTTACAATGAGCAGTTCTTC

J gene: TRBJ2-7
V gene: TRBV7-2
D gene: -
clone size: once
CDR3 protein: CASSSAGADEQYF
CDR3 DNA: TGTGCCAGCAGCAGCGCAGGGGCGGACGAGCAGTACTTC

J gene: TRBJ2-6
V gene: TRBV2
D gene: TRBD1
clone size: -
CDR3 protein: CASSEVKSGTGQGANVLTF
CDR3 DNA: TGTGCCAGCAGTGAAGTTAAGTCCGGGACAGGGCAGGGGGCCAACGTCCTGACTTTC

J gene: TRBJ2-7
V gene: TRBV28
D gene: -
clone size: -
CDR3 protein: CASSLSSEQYF
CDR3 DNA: TGTGCCAGCAGTTTAAGCTCCGAGCAGTACTTC

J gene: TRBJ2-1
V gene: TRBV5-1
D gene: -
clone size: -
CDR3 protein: CASSLGTSSYNEQFF
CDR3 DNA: TGCGCCAGCAGCTTGGGCACGAGCTCCTACAATGAGCAGTTCTTC

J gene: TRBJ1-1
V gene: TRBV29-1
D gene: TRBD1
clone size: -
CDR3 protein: CSVETGVGTEAFF
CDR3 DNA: TGCAGCGTAGAAACAGGGGTGGGTACTGAAGCTTTCTTT

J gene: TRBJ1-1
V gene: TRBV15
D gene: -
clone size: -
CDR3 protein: CATSRVVGENTEAFF
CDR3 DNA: TGTGCCACCAGCAGAGTGGTCGGGGAGAACACTGAAGCTTTCTTT

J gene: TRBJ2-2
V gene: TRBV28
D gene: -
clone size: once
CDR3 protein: CASSLLGQGMTGELFF
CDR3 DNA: TGTGCCAGCAGTTTGTTAGGTCAGGGGATGACCGGGGAGCTGTTTTTT

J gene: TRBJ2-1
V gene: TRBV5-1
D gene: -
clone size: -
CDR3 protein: CASSLEGNEQFF
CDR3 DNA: TGCGCCAGCAGCTTAGAGGGCAATGAGCAGTTCTTC

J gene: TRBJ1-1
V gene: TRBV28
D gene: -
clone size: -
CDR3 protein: CASNPSGVGEAFF
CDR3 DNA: TGTGCCAGCAATCCCTCAGGGGTAGGTGAAGCTTTCTTT